A selection of T cell receptor beta chains follows, all from one sample in a study of siplizumab effects on memory and regulatory T cells. The assay was immunoSEQ multiplex PCR, and TCRdb's table has in-frame clones only and misses some. The repertoire holds approximately 94,000 clones, with about 94% as singletons. The source material was non-Treg CD4+ T cells sorted from blood. All receptors come from a human donor in good health. The CDR3 runs from the conserved cysteine through the conserved F or W. Clone size, where shown, is once, few, many, or a class for clones that have expanded.

abundance: .
v_gene: TRBV28
j_gene: TRBJ2-7
CDR3aa: CASSLNMGGFRYEQYF

abundance: .
v_gene: TRBV19
j_gene: TRBJ2-1
CDR3aa: CASSNTLTGDEQFF

abundance: .
v_gene: TRBV18
j_gene: TRBJ1-3
CDR3aa: CASSPRGNSGNTIYF

abundance: .
v_gene: TRBV14
j_gene: TRBJ2-1
CDR3aa: CASSPLPKSPGLTYLNEQFF

abundance: .
v_gene: TRBV30
j_gene: TRBJ2-1
CDR3aa: CAWSNGLARFF

abundance: .
v_gene: TRBV7-9
j_gene: TRBJ2-1
CDR3aa: CASSFSSGSQIYNEQFF

abundance: .
v_gene: TRBV6-1
j_gene: TRBJ1-5
CDR3aa: CASSRTGAGNQPQHF

abundance: .
v_gene: TRBV12-5
j_gene: TRBJ2-3
CDR3aa: CASGQGPQSTDTQYF

abundance: .
v_gene: TRBV7-9
j_gene: TRBJ1-1
CDR3aa: CASSLDLTGVNTEAFF

abundance: .
v_gene: TRBV19
j_gene: TRBJ2-3
CDR3aa: CASSLGTGRADTQYF

abundance: .
v_gene: TRBV6-5
j_gene: TRBJ2-1
CDR3aa: CASTPLAGVTNEQFF

abundance: .
v_gene: TRBV5-1
j_gene: TRBJ2-7
CDR3aa: CASSLEGQRGYEQYF

abundance: .
v_gene: TRBV7-3
j_gene: TRBJ2-1
CDR3aa: CASSPRLAGALNEQFF

abundance: .
v_gene: TRBV6-5
j_gene: TRBJ2-5
CDR3aa: CASSYSRGGVTTQYF

abundance: .
v_gene: TRBV7-3
j_gene: TRBJ2-6
CDR3aa: CASSSGTGSGANVLTF

abundance: once
v_gene: TRBV19
j_gene: TRBJ2-2
CDR3aa: CASSPGVSGELFF

abundance: .
v_gene: TRBV7-9
j_gene: TRBJ2-3
CDR3aa: CASSPGRTQYF

abundance: .
v_gene: TRBV5-6
j_gene: TRBJ1-3
CDR3aa: CASSFPRETNTIYF

abundance: .
v_gene: TRBV7-9
j_gene: TRBJ1-1
CDR3aa: CASSSDRGLGTEAFF

abundance: .
v_gene: TRBV19
j_gene: TRBJ1-1
CDR3aa: CASSIDSVANTEAFF

abundance: .
v_gene: TRBV7-2
j_gene: TRBJ2-5
CDR3aa: CASRRTGGGETQYF

abundance: .
v_gene: TRBV7-3
j_gene: TRBJ2-2
CDR3aa: CASSDGLAGITGELFF

abundance: .
v_gene: TRBV11-2
j_gene: TRBJ2-7
CDR3aa: CASRTPGRAHEQYF

abundance: .
v_gene: TRBV7-2
j_gene: TRBJ2-2
CDR3aa: CASSLLSNTGELFF

abundance: .
v_gene: TRBV11-3
j_gene: TRBJ2-3
CDR3aa: CASSLQAGGTDTQYF

abundance: .
v_gene: TRBV13
j_gene: TRBJ1-2
CDR3aa: CASSLGVDRISNYGYTF

abundance: .
v_gene: TRBV6-1
j_gene: TRBJ1-1
CDR3aa: CASRQTGTGEAFF

abundance: .
v_gene: TRBV5-1
j_gene: TRBJ2-3
CDR3aa: CASSLQGAYTDTQYF

abundance: few
v_gene: TRBV14
j_gene: TRBJ2-5
CDR3aa: CASSQFPQGAGWQETQYF